The entry below describes one T cell receptor (beta chain). Clones were read by immunoSEQ multiplex PCR, and TCRdb kept only the in-frame ones, dropping some. Seen here are 73,000 or so clones, roughly nine tenths observed once, and the top ten hold 3% to 4.5%. This sample was taken from a study of control samples from healthy donors and cancer patients. The CDR3 totals 14 residues. Germline CDR1 MDHEN, CDR2 SYDVKM. Trimming removed 2 bases from V and 2 bases from J, with 10 bases in between. The chain joins TRBV28 to TRBJ2-7, with D tentatively TRBD2 (5 bases). The sequence was collected from a woman in her forties or fifties in good health. Input material: blood. CDR3 sequence: CASSLRGGTYEQYF. Written as DNA, the CDR3 is TGTGCCAGCAGTTTACGGGGTGGGACCTACGAGCAGTACTTC.